The entry below gives a single T cell receptor beta chain sequence along with its context. There are 15 residues in the CDR3. Germline V gives CDR1 SEHNR, CDR2 FQNEAQ (reference sequence). Deletions cut 5 bases from V and 0 bases from J, with 11 bases between. The data belong to a study of blood T cell repertoires in COVID-19. Looking at the study overall: Samples came from the United States, Italy and Spain, spanning acute and convalescent COVID-19.

Those enrolled, adults aged 18 to 89 years, came from about two dozen US areas. Per the original methods: Researchers report that nucleated cell counts were estimated from reference gene primer amplification. Sequenced by immunoSEQ multiplex PCR; TCRdb stores in-frame clones only, minus some. V and J calls and clone size come straight from that table; D and trimming were deduced from the DNA. The repertoire holds a few hundred thousand clones, with 70% to 90% as singletons. The rearrangement joins TRBV7-9 to TRBJ1-5; D not certain. This clonotype was obtained from a woman aged 25 to 39 who had recovered from COVID-19. Sequencing input: PBMCs or T cells enriched from blood (not recorded which). The CDR3 nucleotides read TGTGCCAGCAGCAACGGACTAGATAGCAATCAGCCCCAGCATTTT. Protein sequence: CASSNGLDSNQPQHF.